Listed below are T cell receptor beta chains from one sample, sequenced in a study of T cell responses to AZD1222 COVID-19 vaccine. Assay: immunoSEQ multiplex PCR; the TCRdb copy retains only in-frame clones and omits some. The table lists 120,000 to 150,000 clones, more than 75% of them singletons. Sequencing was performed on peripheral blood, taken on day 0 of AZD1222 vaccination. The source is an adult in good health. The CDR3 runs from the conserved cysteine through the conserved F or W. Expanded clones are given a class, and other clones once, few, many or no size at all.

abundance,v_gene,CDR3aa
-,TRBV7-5,CARSFRRTGPWGPNYGYTF
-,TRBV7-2,CASSLKRGESFF
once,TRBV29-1,CSVEDRRQGVYNEQFF
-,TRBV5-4,CASSLDRDTEAFF
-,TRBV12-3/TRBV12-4,CASSPLGSEKAFF
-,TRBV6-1,CASSEVLTGQPQHF
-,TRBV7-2,CASSLAGGTDTQYF
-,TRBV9,CASSVATNTEAFF
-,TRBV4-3,CASSLTPSGAEAFF
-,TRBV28,CASSLGQGNQPQHF
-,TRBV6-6,CASSYSQGAREKLFF
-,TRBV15,CATSRAGSTGEQYF
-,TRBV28,CASSPGQAGTYEQYF
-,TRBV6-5,CASRLTGGGNQPQHF
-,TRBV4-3,CASSHREGIDTQYF